These 10 T cell receptor beta chains were all obtained from the same sample, sequenced in a study of human T cells and chemical hapten exposure. One entry per CDR3 protein results from TCRdb running MiXCR on the RACE reads. Of 50,000 or so distinct CDR3 sequences listed, 9.9% are singletons. Time point indicated: patch test 3, about 24 weeks after DPC sensitization. As for treatment: therapeutic diphenylcyclopropenone sensitization with weekly scalp DPC. Source: whole blood, taken in connection with sensitization to the hapten diphenylcyclopropenone (DPC). These receptors were taken from a woman between 35 and 50 years old with alopecia areata. Some clones in this sample may be carry-over from other donors' samples.

This clonotype was detected many times. The chain links TRBV6-6 to TRBJ2-7, with D perhaps TRBD1 (6 bases). Germline V gives CDR1 MNHNY, CDR2 SVGAGI (reference sequence). The CDR3 has 15 residues. Deletions cut 2 bases from V and 2 bases from J, with 13 bases between. The CDR3 spells CASSYGQGFTYEQYF. CDR3 sequence (DNA): TGTGCCAGCAGTTACGGGCAGGGGTTTACCTACGAGCAGTACTTC.

The chain carries TRBV4-1 and TRBJ2-7; D perhaps matches TRBD2 (7 bases). This CDR3 region has 16 residues. Germline V CDR1 and CDR2: MGHRA, YSYEKL. V shed 0 bases and J shed 4 bases, with 16 bases lying between them. The DNA for the CDR3 is TGCGCCAGCAGCCAAGAACGGGGGGCGGATTCATACGAGCAGTACTTC. Its protein product is CASSQERGADSYEQYF.

This clonotype has more than one count but fewer than ten. The chain joins TRBV6-5 to TRBJ1-2, with a possible D match to TRBD1 (5 bases). Trimming took off 10 bases at V and 6 bases at J, with 18 bases between the two ends. CDR3 length: 13 amino acids. Germline V gene sequence: CDR1 MNHEY, CDR2 SVGAGI. CDR3 in amino acids: CATRRGKDHGYTF. The CDR3 DNA reads as TGTGCCACCCGCCGGGGGAAGGATCATGGCTACACCTTC.

The rearrangement links TRBV9 to TRBJ1-1; 9 nucleotides agree with TRBD1. The CDR3 spans 15 residues. V trimming: 4 bases; J trimming: 2 bases; junction bases outside the gene matches: 6. CDR1 and CDR2 (germline): SGDLS, YYNGEE. In DNA, the CDR3 is TGTGCCAGCAGCCTCGGACAGGGGCGAAACACTGAAGCTTTCTTT. As protein: CASSLGQGRNTEAFF.

This chain links TRBV6-5 with TRBJ2-3; weak D call: TRBD1 (6 bases). CDR1 and CDR2 (germline): MNHEY, SVGAGI. The CDR3 spans 13 residues. V was trimmed by 0 bases and J by 6 bases, leaving 7 bases between them. The CDR3 region is CASSYSRGDTQYF. In DNA, the CDR3 is TGTGCCAGCAGTTACTCTAGGGGGGATACGCAGTATTTT.

This chain uses TRBV2 with TRBJ2-7; 10 bases agree with TRBD2. Trimming cost V 1 base and J 1 base; bases outside gene matches: 7. CDR1 is SNHLY and CDR2 is FYNNEI in the germline V gene. This CDR3 comprises 17 residues. CDR3 coding DNA: TGTGCCAGCAGTGAAGAAAGCGGGGGGGCCCTGTCCTACGAGCAGTACTTC. This sequence encodes CASSEESGGALSYEQYF.

The rearrangement uses TRBV5-4 and TRBJ2-3; TRBD2 aligns across 8 bases. V was pared by 5 bases and J by 2 bases, with 10 bases of the junction left unmatched. Germline V CDR1 and CDR2: SGHNT, YYREEE (reference sequence). The CDR3 totals 16 residues. The CDR3 sequence: CASSSERGSYTDTQYF. The CDR3 region has the DNA TGTGCCAGCAGTTCCGAGCGGGGGAGCTACACAGATACGCAGTATTTT.

This clonotype was observed a few times. The chain links TRBV2 to TRBJ2-3, with 7 bases fitting TRBD2. V was pared by 4 bases and J by 3 bases, with 13 bases of the junction left unmatched. The CDR3 has 17 residues. Per the germline V gene, CDR1 is SNHLY and CDR2 is FYNNEI. CDR3: CASSGPLAVGLTDTQYF. The CDR3 region has the DNA TGTGCCAGCAGTGGACCCCTAGCGGTTGGGTTGACAGATACGCAGTATTTT.

This clonotype was counted many times. The chain has TRBV18 and TRBJ2-1, with 9 bases aligning to TRBD2. Germline CDR1 KGHSH, CDR2 LQKENI. The CDR3 extends over 15 amino acids. The V gene end was trimmed by 1 base and the J gene end by 6 bases; junction bases not matched to a gene: 4. CDR3 amino acids: CASSPLAGATNEQFF. The CDR3 region has the DNA TGTGCCAGCTCACCACTAGCGGGGGCGACCAATGAGCAGTTCTTC. The full variable domain, in which reference TRBV18 and TRBJ2-1 provide the parts outside the CDR3, is NAGVMQNPRHLVRRRGQEARLRCSPMKGHSHVYWYRQLPEEGLKFMVYLQKENIIDESGMPKERFSAEFPKEGPSILRIQQVVRGDSAAYFCASSPLAGATNEQFFGPGTRLTVL.

This clonotype turned up a few times. One base away lies a much larger clone, so this may be a sequencing read error. The V call is TRBV11-3, the J call TRBJ2-3; unclear D gene. Per germline, CDR1 SGHNT and CDR2 YENEEA. Trimming cost V 1 base and J 2 bases, with 10 bases left between them. This CDR3 region has 15 residues. The CDR3 is CASSLGIGPTDTQYF. CDR3 DNA: TGTGCCAGCAGCTTAGGGATAGGCCCCACAGATACGCAGTATTTT. Combining the CDR3 with reference TRBV11-3 and TRBJ2-3 gives the whole variable domain EAGVVQSPRYKIIEKKQPVAFWCNPISGHNTLYWYLQNLGQGPELLIRYENEEAVDDSQLPKDRFSAERLKGVDSTLKIQPAELGDSAVYLCASSLGIGPTDTQYFGPGTRLTVL.